The 18 T cell receptor beta chains below were found in one sample sequenced in a study of blood T cell repertoires in COVID-19 (TCRdb year 2020). Receptor libraries were prepared by the immunoSEQ multiplex PCR assay. The clones in this table, taken by TCRdb from immuneACCESS, are in-frame only. Not every clone is retained; where verified, under half of the shortfall comes from an unresolved V gene, and the cause of the rest is unknown. This sample is represented by about 240,000 clones; 70% to 90% of them were singletons. The ten largest clonotypes hold 5.5% to 8% of the sample. Sequencing used peripheral blood. These receptors all stem from a man between 60 and 75 years old with acute or convalescent COVID-19.

The J gene is TRBJ2-1, the V gene TRBV7-2; tentatively, D is TRBD1 (6 bases). V was shortened by 6 bases and J by 9 bases, with 12 bases between the two germline ends. In germline, CDR1 is SGHTA, CDR2 FQGNSA. The length of the CDR3 is 12 residues. For the CDR3, the DNA is TGTGCCAGCAGAAACACAGGGACTGAGCAGTTCTTC. It specifies CASRNTGTEQFF.

The chain combines TRBV5-6 with TRBJ2-5; D unclear. Germline V CDR1 and CDR2: SGHDT, YYEEEE. The ends were cut back, 4 bases at V and 1 base at J, with 5 bases in the middle. The CDR3 loop spans 12 amino acids. CDR3 amino acids: CASSQIQETQYF. The CDR3 DNA reads TGTGCCAGCAGCCAAATCCAAGAGACCCAGTACTTC.

The gene calls are TRBV7-9 and TRBJ1-3, with D unclear. Trimming shortened V by 1 base and J by 3 bases, and 7 bases separated the two germline ends. Germline CDR1 and CDR2: SEHNR and FQNEAQ (reference sequence). The CDR3 contains 14 residues. The CDR3: CASSLERDGNTIYF. As DNA, the CDR3 is TGTGCCAGCAGCTTAGAACGCGATGGAAACACCATATATTTT.

About this clone itself: Other DNA sequences in the sample encode the same CDR3. The chain couples TRBV6-5 to TRBJ1-6; D call uncertain. Germline lookup yields CDR1 MNHEY and CDR2 SVGAGI. Deletions cut 8 bases from V and 4 bases from J, with 9 bases between. The CDR3 is 13 amino acids. CDR3 in DNA: TGTGCCAGCCGTACAAGTTATAATTCACCCCTCCACTTT. Translated, it gives CASRTSYNSPLHF.

This clone was detected only once. This chain joins TRBV10-3 and TRBJ1-1; D is undetermined. CDR1 ENHRY and CDR2 SYGVKD come from the germline V gene. Trimming shortened V by 4 bases and J by 4 bases, and 19 bases separated the two germline ends. The CDR3 is made up of 16 amino acids. Here the CDR3 reads CAISGTPSGGLTEAFF. The CDR3 DNA reads as TGTGCCATCAGTGGAACCCCCTCGGGAGGACTCACTGAAGCTTTCTTT.

As to this clone: Compared with germline, one end of the junction differs, possibly owing to a read error. The chain recombines TRBV27 with TRBJ2-1; perhaps TRBD1 as D (6 bases). Germline V gives CDR1 MNHEY, CDR2 SMNVEV (reference sequence). This CDR3 has 17 amino acids. CDR3 region: CASSLSRDRRLGNGQFF. The CDR3 nucleotides read TGTGCCAGCAGTTTATCTAGAGACAGGCGCCTGGGCAATGGGCAGTTCTTC.

This clone was seen just once. The gene calls are TRBV27 and TRBJ2-5; 8 bases agree with TRBD2. V lost 5 bases to trimming and J lost 10 bases; unmatched junction nucleotides: 15. Germline assignment: CDR1 MNHEY and CDR2 SMNVEV (reference sequence). The CDR3 runs 15 residues. This chain's CDR3 is CASSTQAGVFLDQYF. The DNA for the CDR3 is TGTGCCAGCAGTACCCAAGCGGGAGTGTTTCTAGACCAGTACTTC.

The CDR3 region has the DNA TGTGCCAGCAACTCGGGGAGGACAGGGCCGACAGGGCCCCAGCATTTT. Translated: CASNSGRTGPTGPQHF. J is TRBJ1-5 and V is TRBV2; 8 bases are shared with TRBD1. Germline CDR1 SNHLY, CDR2 FYNNEI. Trimming cost V 7 bases and J 9 bases; bases outside gene matches: 17. There are 16 residues in the CDR3.

J is TRBJ2-5 and V is TRBV4-1; the D gene is possibly TRBD1 (5 bases). CDR3 length equals 16 residues. V lost 1 base, J lost 1 base, and 13 bases lay in between. Germline V CDR1 and CDR2: MGHRA, YSYEKL. The CDR3 reads CASSQASRGLQETQYF. In DNA, the CDR3 is TGCGCCAGCAGCCAAGCCTCTAGGGGCCTCCAAGAGACCCAGTACTTC.

The chain couples TRBV7-6 to TRBJ2-7; 10 bases fit TRBD2. The ends lost 5 bases at V and 2 bases at J; junction bases unmatched: 6. The CDR3 contains 15 residues. The germline gives CDR1 SGHVS, CDR2 FNYEAQ. CDR3 bases: TGTGCCAGCAGCCCTAGCGGGAGCGCGGCCTACGAGCAGTACTTC. Translated: CASSPSGSAAYEQYF. Combining the CDR3 with reference TRBV7-6 and TRBJ2-7 gives the whole variable domain GAGVSQSPRYKVTKRGQDVALRCDPISGHVSLYWYRQALGQGPEFLTYFNYEAQQDKSGLPNDRFSAERPEGSISTLTIQRTEQRDSAMYRCASSPSGSAAYEQYFGPGTRLTVT.

The chain uses TRBV28 and TRBJ2-2; no clear D. Germline assignment: CDR1 MDHEN and CDR2 SYDVKM. The CDR3 is 13 residues long. V was trimmed by 5 bases and J by 5 bases, leaving 9 bases between them. DNA of the CDR3: TGTGCCAGCAGTAGCGATTTTACCGGGGAGCTGTTTTTT. Its protein product is CASSSDFTGELFF.

The sample holds a few counts of this clone. The CDR3 reads CASSLAPDNEAFF. In DNA form, the CDR3 reads TGTGCCAGCAGCTTAGCGCCGGACAATGAAGCTTTCTTT. The V gene is TRBV7-2, the J gene TRBJ1-1, with D maybe TRBD1 (5 bases). CDR1 is SGHTA and CDR2 is FQGNSA in the germline V gene. Trimming shortened V by 0 bases and J by 7 bases, and 9 bases separated the two germline ends. The CDR3 is 13 residues long.

J is TRBJ2-1 and V is TRBV5-1, with TRBD2 matching 9 bases. Germline values: CDR1 SGHRS, CDR2 YFSETQ. The CDR3 is 16 residues long. V lost 0 bases and J lost 6; bases outside the gene matches: 7. CDR3: CASSLAGTSSGNEQFF. The CDR3 DNA sequence: TGCGCCAGCAGCTTGGCTGGGACTAGCTCTGGCAATGAGCAGTTCTTC.

This rearrangement joins TRBV6-6 to TRBJ2-1, with 7 positions matching TRBD2. With 0 bases clipped from V and 7 bases from J, the junction kept 6 bases outside the gene matches. This CDR3 comprises 15 residues. The germline V gene encodes CDR1 MNHNY and CDR2 SVGAGI (reference sequence). This CDR3 reads CASSYSAGAGNEQFF. The CDR3 DNA reads TGTGCCAGCAGTTACTCTGCGGGAGCGGGGAATGAGCAGTTCTTC.

This clone was seen a few times. The rearrangement links TRBV29-1 to TRBJ1-1, with D tentatively TRBD1 (6 bases). The germline V gene encodes CDR1 SQVTM and CDR2 ANQGSEA. V dropped 4 bases and J dropped 2 bases, with 11 bases sitting between them. The CDR3 spans 13 residues. The DNA for the CDR3 is TGCAGCGTTGCGAGGGGGACAAACACTGAAGCTTTCTTT. Translating gives CSVARGTNTEAFF.

CDR3 in DNA: TGCGCCAGCAGCTTGGACACAGGGGGCGCGGGGTCAGGCTACACCTTC. This translates into CASSLDTGGAGSGYTF. The chain recombines TRBV5-1 with TRBJ1-2, with 9 nucleotides matching TRBD1. Germline-derived CDR1 and CDR2 are SGHRS and YFSETQ. This CDR3 is built from 16 residues. With 0 bases clipped from V and 8 bases from J, the junction kept 11 bases outside the gene matches.

This chain uses TRBV6-6 with TRBJ2-1; 8 bases align to TRBD1. The germline CDR1 and CDR2 sequences are MNHNY and SVGAGI (reference sequence). CDR3 length: 15 amino acids. The trim removed 0 bases at V and 9 bases at J, leaving 7 bases unmatched. The CDR3 is CASSYSTGGHGEQFF. CDR3 nucleotides: TGTGCCAGCAGTTACTCCACAGGGGGGCACGGTGAGCAGTTCTTC.

As for this clone: Other DNA variants within this sample encode the same CDR3. The CDR3 bases are TGTGCCAGCAGCGTAGGTGTATCCTACGAGCAGTACTTC. This sequence encodes CASSVGVSYEQYF. The chain joins TRBV9 to TRBJ2-7; D remains ambiguous. Trimming stripped 0 bases from V and 1 base from J, with 5 bases between. Germline CDR1 is SGDLS and CDR2 is YYNGEE. The CDR3 extends over 13 amino acids.